One and the same sample provided the 8 T cell receptor beta chains below, sequenced in a study of blood T cell repertoires in COVID-19. TCRdb's table, derived via immunoSEQ multiplex PCR, lists solely in-frame clones and lacks some. The sample carries around 150,000 clones, about 85% recorded once. Source material: peripheral blood. The receptors were gathered from a woman aged 60-75 years with active or convalescent COVID-19.

The genes are TRBV5-6 and TRBJ1-2, with no clear D. The CDR3 length is 13 residues. V lost 0 bases and J lost 2, with 5 bases in between. Germline V lookup: CDR1 SGHDT, CDR2 YYEEEE. CDR3 region: CASSLGGNYGYTF. CDR3 DNA: TGTGCCAGCAGCTTGGGCGGGAACTATGGCTACACCTTC.

The chain couples TRBV19 to TRBJ1-6, with 10 bases matching TRBD1. Unmatched junction bases numbered 10, after V lost 5 bases and J lost 9 bases. CDR3 length equals 16 residues. Looked up from germline, CDR1 is LNHDA and CDR2 is SQIVND (reference sequence). The CDR3 coding sequence is TGTGCCAGTAGTGCCCAGGGGACAGGGGTTTCTTCACCCCTCCACTTT. Encoded protein: CASSAQGTGVSSPLHF.

The genes are TRBV6-6 and TRBJ2-3, with D possibly TRBD2 on 7 matching bases. The CDR3 runs to 15 residues. In germline, CDR1 is MNHNY, CDR2 SVGAGI (reference sequence). Trimming shortened V by 7 bases and J by 1 base, and 15 bases separated the two germline ends. CDR3 sequence reads: CASTQGGGGTDTQYF. The CDR3 coding sequence is TGTGCCAGCACCCAAGGGGGAGGGGGCACAGATACGCAGTATTTT.

The chain combines TRBV5-4 with TRBJ2-2; D is possibly TRBD1 (6 bases). With 6 bases removed from V and 4 bases from J, the gap between germline ends came to 13 bases. This CDR3 has 14 residues. In germline, CDR1 is SGHNT, CDR2 YYREEE (reference sequence). CDR3 sequence (DNA): TGTGCCAGCATGTCACAGGGCTCCACCGGGGAGCTGTTTTTT. Encoded protein: CASMSQGSTGELFF. Full variable domain (missing parts from reference TRBV5-4 and TRBJ2-2): ETGVTQSPTHLIKTRGQQVTLRCSSQSGHNTVSWYQQALGQGPQFIFQYYREEENGRGNFPPRFSGLQFPNYSSELNVNALELDDSALYLCASMSQGSTGELFFGEGSRLTVL.

The V and J genes are TRBV21-1 and TRBJ1-1; whether TRBD1, the table's D call, matches the DNA was not checked. TRBV21-1 is a recognized pseudogene. The CDR3 is made up of 16 amino acids. CDR3 sequence reads: CASSSKGQGAGMEAFF. CDR3 in DNA: TGTGCCAGCAGCTCCAAGGGGCAGGGGGCCGGGATGGAAGCTTTCTTT.

V gene TRBV2 combines with J gene TRBJ1-4; TRBD1 aligns across 7 bases. Germline assignment: CDR1 SNHLY and CDR2 FYNNEI. Trimming removed 7 bases from V and 8 bases from J; junction bases left unmatched: 10. The length of the CDR3 is 14 residues. The CDR3 nucleotides are TGTGCCAGCAAACTGACAGGGTCGGGGGAAAAACTGTTTTTT. Protein product: CASKLTGSGEKLFF.

The V call is TRBV5-5, the J call TRBJ2-1, with 9 bases identical to TRBD2. Looked up from germline, CDR1 is SGHKS and CDR2 is YYEKEE (reference sequence). J gave up 8 bases and V 4 bases, and 7 bases lay outside the gene matches. The CDR3 has 14 amino acids. The chain's CDR3 is CASSGERGVYEQFF. CDR3 DNA: TGTGCCAGCAGCGGGGAGCGGGGGGTTTATGAGCAGTTCTTC.

The chain links TRBV7-3 to TRBJ2-3; 7 bases are a match to TRBD2. The J segment lost 0 bases and the V segment lost 8 bases, leaving 2 bases of the junction unmatched. Germline assignment: CDR1 SGHTA and CDR2 FQGTGA. This CDR3 contains 13 residues. The CDR3 loop is CASGEGSTDTQYF. The DNA for the CDR3 is TGTGCCAGCGGGGAGGGGAGCACAGATACGCAGTATTTT. Full variable domain (rest looked up from reference TRBV7-3 and TRBJ2-3): GAGVSQTPSNKVTEKGKYVELRCDPISGHTALYWYRQSLGQGPEFLIYFQGTGAADDSGLPNDRFFAVRPEGSVSTLKIQRTERGDSAVYLCASGEGSTDTQYFGPGTRLTVL.